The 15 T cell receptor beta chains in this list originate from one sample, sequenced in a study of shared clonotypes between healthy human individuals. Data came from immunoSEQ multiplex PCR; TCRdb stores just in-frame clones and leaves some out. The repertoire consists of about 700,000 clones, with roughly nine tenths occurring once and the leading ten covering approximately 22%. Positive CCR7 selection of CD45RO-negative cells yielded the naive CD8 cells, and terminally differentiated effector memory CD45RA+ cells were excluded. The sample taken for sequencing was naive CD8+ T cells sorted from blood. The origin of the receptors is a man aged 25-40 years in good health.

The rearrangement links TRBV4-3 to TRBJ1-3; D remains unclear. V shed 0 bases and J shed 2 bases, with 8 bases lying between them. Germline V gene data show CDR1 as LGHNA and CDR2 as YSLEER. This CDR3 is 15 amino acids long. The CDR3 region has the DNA TGCGCCAGCAGCCAAGATGTGACGACTGGAAACACCATATATTTT. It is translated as CASSQDVTTGNTIYF.

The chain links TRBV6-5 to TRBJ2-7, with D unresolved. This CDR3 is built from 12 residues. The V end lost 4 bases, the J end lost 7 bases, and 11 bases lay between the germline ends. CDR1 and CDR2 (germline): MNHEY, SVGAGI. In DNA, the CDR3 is TGTGCCAGCAGTTCCTCCTCAGAGGAGCAGTACTTC. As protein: CASSSSSEEQYF.

The CDR3 coding sequence is TGTGCCAGCAGCGAACTATCCGAAGACAGGGGATTGACCGGGGAGCTGTTTTTT. Translating it yields CASSELSEDRGLTGELFF. The chain carries TRBV27 and TRBJ2-2; 8 bases align to TRBD1. This CDR3 is built from 18 residues. Trimming took 6 bases from V and 5 from J; bases not matched to a gene: 17. The germline V gene encodes CDR1 MNHEY and CDR2 SMNVEV (reference sequence).

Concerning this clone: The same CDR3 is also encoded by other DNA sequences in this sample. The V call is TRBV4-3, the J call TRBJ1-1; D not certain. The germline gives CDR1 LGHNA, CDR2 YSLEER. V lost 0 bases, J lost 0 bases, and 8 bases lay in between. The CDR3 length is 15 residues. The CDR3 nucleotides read TGCGCCAGCAGCCAAGACGGTGGGGTGAACACTGAAGCTTTCTTT. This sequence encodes CASSQDGGVNTEAFF.

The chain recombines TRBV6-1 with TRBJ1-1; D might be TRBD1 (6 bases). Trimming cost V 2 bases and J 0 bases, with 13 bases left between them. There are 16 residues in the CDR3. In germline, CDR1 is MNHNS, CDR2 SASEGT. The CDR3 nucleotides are TGTGCCAGCAGTGAATTTGGGGGCAGTGTGAACACTGAAGCTTTCTTT. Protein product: CASSEFGGSVNTEAFF.

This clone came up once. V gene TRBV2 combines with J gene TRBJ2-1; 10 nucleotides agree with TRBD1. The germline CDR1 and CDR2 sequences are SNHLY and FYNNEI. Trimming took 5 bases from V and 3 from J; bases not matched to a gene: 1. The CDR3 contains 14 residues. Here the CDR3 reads CASSWTGGYNEQFF. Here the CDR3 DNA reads TGTGCCAGCAGTTGGACAGGGGGCTACAATGAGCAGTTCTTC.

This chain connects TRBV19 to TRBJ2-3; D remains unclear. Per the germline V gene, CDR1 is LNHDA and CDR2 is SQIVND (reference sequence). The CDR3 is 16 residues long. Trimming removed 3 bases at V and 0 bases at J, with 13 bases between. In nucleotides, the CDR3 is TGTGCCAGTAGTATTAGTTCGGCGGCTAGCACAGATACGCAGTATTTT. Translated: CASSISSAASTDTQYF.

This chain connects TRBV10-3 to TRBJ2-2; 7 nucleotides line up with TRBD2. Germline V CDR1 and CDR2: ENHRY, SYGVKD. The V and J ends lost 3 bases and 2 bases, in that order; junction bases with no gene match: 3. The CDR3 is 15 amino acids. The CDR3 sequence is CAISDREGNTGELFF. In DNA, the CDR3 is TGTGCCATCAGTGACAGGGAGGGTAACACCGGGGAGCTGTTTTTT.

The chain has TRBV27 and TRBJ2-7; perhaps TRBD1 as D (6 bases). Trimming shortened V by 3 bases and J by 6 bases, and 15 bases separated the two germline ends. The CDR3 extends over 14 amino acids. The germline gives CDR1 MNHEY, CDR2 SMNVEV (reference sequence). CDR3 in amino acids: CASSLQGRGFEQYF. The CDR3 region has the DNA TGTGCCAGCAGTTTGCAGGGGCGCGGTTTCGAGCAGTACTTC.

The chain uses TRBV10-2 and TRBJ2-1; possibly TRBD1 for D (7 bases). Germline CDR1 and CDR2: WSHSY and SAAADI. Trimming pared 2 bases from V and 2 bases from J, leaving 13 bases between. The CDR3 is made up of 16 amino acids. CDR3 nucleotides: TGCGCCAGCAGTGAGAGGGGGCGGGGTCCCTACAATGAGCAGTTCTTC. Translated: CASSERGRGPYNEQFF.

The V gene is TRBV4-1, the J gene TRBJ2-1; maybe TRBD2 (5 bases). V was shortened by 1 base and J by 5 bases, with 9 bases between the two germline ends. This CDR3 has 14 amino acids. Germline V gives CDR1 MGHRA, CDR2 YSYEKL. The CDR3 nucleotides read TGCGCCAGCAGCCAAGCTAGGACTCACAATGAGCAGTTCTTC. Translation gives CASSQARTHNEQFF.

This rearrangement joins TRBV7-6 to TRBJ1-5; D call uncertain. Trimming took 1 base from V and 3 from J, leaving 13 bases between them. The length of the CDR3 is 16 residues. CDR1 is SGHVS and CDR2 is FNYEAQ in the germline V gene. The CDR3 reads CASSLGPKASNQPQHF. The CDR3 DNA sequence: TGTGCCAGCAGCTTAGGGCCCAAGGCCTCCAATCAGCCCCAGCATTTT. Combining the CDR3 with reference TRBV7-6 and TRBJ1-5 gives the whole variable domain GAGVSQSPRYKVTKRGQDVALRCDPISGHVSLYWYRQALGQGPEFLTYFNYEAQQDKSGLPNDRFSAERPEGSISTLTIQRTEQRDSAMYRCASSLGPKASNQPQHFGDGTRLSIL.

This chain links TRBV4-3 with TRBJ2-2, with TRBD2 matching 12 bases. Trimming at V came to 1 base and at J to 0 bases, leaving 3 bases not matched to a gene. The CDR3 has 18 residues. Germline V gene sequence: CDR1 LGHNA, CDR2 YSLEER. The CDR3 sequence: CASSQGRTSGTNTGELFF. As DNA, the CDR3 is TGCGCCAGCAGCCAAGGCAGGACTAGCGGGACGAACACCGGGGAGCTGTTTTTT.

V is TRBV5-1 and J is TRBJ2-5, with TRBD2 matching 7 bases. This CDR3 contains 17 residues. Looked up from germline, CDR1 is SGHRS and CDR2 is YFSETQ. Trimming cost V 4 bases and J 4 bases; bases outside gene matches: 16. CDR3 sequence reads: CASSPRSGGSHLETQYF. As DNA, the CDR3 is TGCGCCAGCAGCCCCCGTTCCGGGGGGTCGCATTTAGAGACCCAGTACTTC.

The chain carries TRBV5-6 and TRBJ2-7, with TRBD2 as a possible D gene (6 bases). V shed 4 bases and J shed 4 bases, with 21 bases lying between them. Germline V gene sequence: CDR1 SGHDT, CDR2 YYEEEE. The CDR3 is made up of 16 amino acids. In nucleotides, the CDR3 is TGTGCCAGCAGCCTGGCAAATAGACTAGAGTATTACGAGCAGTACTTC. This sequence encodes CASSLANRLEYYEQYF.